The T cell receptor (beta chain) under discussion was sequenced for a study of low-dose radiotherapy and immunotherapy resistance in tumors. Background on the study: The study delivered 0.5 Gy per fraction every 2 weeks to Cohort 1, totaling 6.5 Gy. Dosing of intravenous cyclophosphamide at 200 mg/m2 occurred every two weeks and took place one day prior to radiation and immunotherapy. Patients took aspirin (300 mg orally, daily) for four cycles beginning at cycle 1 day 1.

This clonotype was seen repeatedly, ten times or more. Described time point: before trial treatment. Both TCRalpha and TCRbeta chains were reverse transcribed with V-gene-specific primers. Amplification of TCRs used a constant-region primer and V-primer adapter for roughly 18 PCR cycles. By in vitro transcription, the isolated mRNA was amplified. MiXCR was run by TCRdb on the reads, yielding one entry per CDR3 protein. Of tens of thousands of distinct CDR3 sequences listed, 15% to 20% are singletons. The receptor's source is a male donor with prostate cancer. Here the sequenced sample was PBMCs, taken before treatment.

The CDR3 DNA reads as TGTGCCACCAGACTCAGGGGGCGAGATCAGCCCCAGCATTTT. The encoded protein is CATRLRGRDQPQHF. V usage is TRBV24-1 and J usage is TRBJ1-5; TRBD1 agrees at 8 bases. CDR3 length: 14 residues. Germline assignment: CDR1 KGHDR and CDR2 SFDVKD. The V segment lost 7 bases and the J segment 5 bases; nucleotides outside the gene matches: 6.